The 18 T cell receptor beta chains below come from one sample, sequenced in a study of OX40 agonist ivuxolimab in advanced cancers. The data were produced by immunoSEQ multiplex PCR, yet TCRdb's version contains in-frame clones alone and is incomplete. This sample has roughly 90,000 clones, with approximately 90% found just once. Sequenced material: CD4+ or CD8+ T cells sorted from blood, taken in a trial of the OX40 agonist ivuxolimab. The receptor set was obtained from an adult with an advanced solid tumor such as melanoma, head and neck, liver or kidney cancer.

This chain joins TRBV28 and TRBJ2-3, with D uncertain. This CDR3 is 14 amino acids long. The germline V and J ends were trimmed by 4 bases and 1 base, with 9 bases remaining between them. CDR1 is MDHEN and CDR2 is SYDVKM in the germline V gene. The DNA of the CDR3 is TGTGCCAGCAGTTCGTACCCAGGCACAGATACGCAGTATTTT. As protein: CASSSYPGTDTQYF. Complete variable domain (other parts from reference TRBV28 and TRBJ2-3): DVKVTQSSRYLVKRTGEKVFLECVQDMDHENMFWYRQDPGLGLRLIYFSYDVKMKEKGDIPEGYSVSREKKERFSLILESASTNQTSMYLCASSSYPGTDTQYFGPGTRLTVL.

The chain has TRBV11-2 and TRBJ1-2; D is perhaps TRBD1 (5 bases). The germline CDR1 and CDR2 sequences are SGHAT and FQNNGV. The V and J ends lost 5 bases and 6 bases respectively, with 22 bases between them. The CDR3 covers 16 residues. The CDR3 bases are TGTGCCAGCAGCCCCAATAATCGGGCAGGGTCACATGGCTACACCTTC. Amino acid sequence: CASSPNNRAGSHGYTF.

The V and J genes are TRBV30 and TRBJ2-7; 10 nucleotides align to TRBD2. Germline V CDR1 and CDR2: GTSNPN, SVGIG (reference sequence). The junction had 4 bases not matched to a gene; V was cut back by 3 bases and J by 2 bases. The CDR3 runs 14 residues. CDR3 region: CAWRLSGGAYEQYF. CDR3 DNA: TGTGCCTGGAGATTAAGCGGGGGGGCCTACGAGCAGTACTTC.

The rearrangement joins TRBV7-8 to TRBJ2-3, with D unclear. V lost 1 base and J lost 0, with 5 bases in between. The V gene's germline CDR1 is SGHVS and CDR2 FQNEAQ. The CDR3 covers 14 residues. The CDR3 protein is CASSLGRSTDTQYF. In nucleotides, the CDR3 is TGTGCCAGCAGCTTAGGCCGGAGCACAGATACGCAGTATTTT.

This sequence joins TRBV10-3 and TRBJ1-6; 10 bases map to TRBD1. In germline, CDR1 is ENHRY, CDR2 SYGVKD. This CDR3 region has 13 residues. Losses at the gene ends were 8 bases for V and 10 bases for J; bases not matched to a gene: 5. CDR3 bases: TGTGCCATCCGGGACAGGGGCGAGTCACCCCTCCACTTT. Protein product: CAIRDRGESPLHF.

Written as DNA, the CDR3 is TGTGCCAGCAGTCATTTTTGGGGACCTGGGGCCAACGTCCTGACTTTC. Amino acids: CASSHFWGPGANVLTF. This chain uses TRBV2 with TRBJ2-6, with D perhaps matching TRBD1 or TRBD2 (5 bases each). Germline CDR1 and CDR2: SNHLY and FYNNEI. V was shortened by 5 bases and J by 2 bases, with 13 bases between the two germline ends. The CDR3 runs 16 residues.

The genes are TRBV19 and TRBJ2-5; D unresolved. The CDR3 spans 14 residues. The V gene lost 2 bases and the J gene lost 7 bases, with 14 bases spanning the gap. Looked up from germline, CDR1 is LNHDA and CDR2 is SQIVND (reference sequence). The CDR3 spells CASSILLSSRTQYF. CDR3 DNA sequence: TGTGCCAGTAGTATACTCCTTTCGTCAAGGACCCAGTACTTC. The complete variable domain, with remaining parts taken from reference TRBV19 and TRBJ2-5, reads DGGITQSPKYLFRKEGQNVTLSCEQNLNHDAMYWYRQDPGQGLRLIYYSQIVNDFQKGDIAEGYSVSREKKESFPLTVTSAQKNPTAFYLCASSILLSSRTQYFGPGTRLLVL.

The genes are TRBV5-1 and TRBJ2-1; a possible D gene is TRBD2 (5 bases). Trimming removed 0 bases at V and 6 bases at J, with 16 bases between. CDR3 length: 16 residues. The germline CDR1 and CDR2 sequences are SGHRS and YFSETQ. The CDR3 DNA follows: TGCGCCAGCAGCTTGGTGGTGGGTAGTCGGGGCAATGAGCAGTTCTTC. This sequence encodes CASSLVVGSRGNEQFF.

The chain combines TRBV9 with TRBJ2-5; no clear D gene. The length of the CDR3 is 15 residues. With 4 bases removed from V and 0 bases from J, the gap between germline ends came to 13 bases. The germline V gene encodes CDR1 SGDLS and CDR2 YYNGEE. CDR3 DNA sequence: TGTGCCAGCAGCCCCACTGGCCTCAACCAAGAGACCCAGTACTTC. It codes for CASSPTGLNQETQYF.

This chain uses TRBV27 with TRBJ2-3; D may be TRBD1 (5 bases). Per germline, CDR1 MNHEY and CDR2 SMNVEV (reference sequence). The CDR3 spans 13 residues. The ends were cut back, 5 bases at V and 5 bases at J, with 11 bases in the middle. CDR3 protein: CASSPYDRDTQYF. CDR3 coding DNA: TGTGCCAGCAGTCCCTACGACAGAGATACGCAGTATTTT.

This clone appeared once. The chain recombines TRBV18 with TRBJ1-4; no definite D call. Germline lookup yields CDR1 KGHSH and CDR2 LQKENI. This CDR3 spans 14 amino acids. V lost 2 bases to trimming and J lost 0 bases, with 4 bases between them. Here the CDR3 reads CASSPGATNEKLFF. The CDR3 nucleotides are TGTGCCAGCTCACCAGGGGCAACTAATGAAAAACTGTTTTTT.

V and J are TRBV29-1 and TRBJ2-7; D is possibly TRBD1 (6 bases). The germline CDR1 and CDR2 sequences are SQVTM and ANQGSEA. The CDR3 extends over 13 amino acids. Between the trimmed V and J ends, which lost 3 bases and 2 bases, there was a span of 11 bases. The CDR3 DNA is TGCAGCGTTGAGGACAGCTTAACCTACGAGCAGTACTTC. This sequence encodes CSVEDSLTYEQYF.

The V gene is TRBV7-6, the J gene TRBJ1-6; D call uncertain. V was pared by 3 bases and J by 6 bases, with 6 bases between. This CDR3 spans 13 amino acids. Germline V gene sequence: CDR1 SGHVS, CDR2 FNYEAQ. The CDR3: CASSFDRNSPLHF. Here the CDR3 DNA reads TGTGCCAGCAGCTTTGATCGTAATTCACCCCTCCACTTT.

The rearrangement joins TRBV28 to TRBJ2-7; unclear D gene. The CDR3 totals 11 residues. Deletions cut 8 bases from V and 0 bases from J, with 5 bases between. From germline, CDR1 is MDHEN and CDR2 SYDVKM. The CDR3 coding sequence is TGTGCCAGCGGCCCCTCCTACGAGCAGTACTTC. This encodes CASGPSYEQYF.

The V gene is TRBV6-5, the J gene TRBJ1-6, with TRBD1 as a possible D gene (5 bases). Per the germline V gene, CDR1 is MNHEY and CDR2 is SVGAGI. The V end lost 4 bases, the J end lost 7 bases, and 11 bases lay between the germline ends. The CDR3 is 14 residues long. The CDR3 sequence: CASSWGTDNSPLHF. DNA of the CDR3: TGTGCCAGCAGTTGGGGGACGGACAATTCACCCCTCCACTTT.

The chain has TRBV7-2 and TRBJ2-1; 9 bases map to TRBD2. This CDR3 is built from 14 residues. V was clipped by 4 bases and J by 9 bases; unmatched bases: 7. Germline V gives CDR1 SGHTA, CDR2 FQGNSA. The CDR3 nucleotides are TGTGCCAGCAGCTCCGGGACTAGCTTTGCTGAGCAGTTCTTC. Translated, it gives CASSSGTSFAEQFF.

The chain links TRBV4-3 to TRBJ2-7; tentative D call: TRBD2 (6 bases). The CDR3 spans 15 residues. Germline V gene sequence: CDR1 LGHNA, CDR2 YSLEER. V lost 1 base, J lost 2 bases, and 12 bases lay in between. CDR3 region: CASSQAGTFTYEQYF. DNA of the CDR3: TGCGCCAGCAGCCAAGCTGGGACTTTTACCTACGAGCAGTACTTC.

This chain links TRBV11-2 with TRBJ2-3; D unclear. Trimming left V 5 bases short and J 1 base short, with 13 bases between. From germline, CDR1 is SGHAT and CDR2 FQNNGV. The CDR3 has 15 amino acids. Here the CDR3 DNA reads TGTGCCAGCAGCATTAACTCGCAGGGCACAGATACGCAGTATTTT. The encoded protein is CASSINSQGTDTQYF. The full variable domain, with the rest looked up from reference TRBV11-2 and TRBJ2-3, is EAGVAQSPRYKIIEKRQSVAFWCNPISGHATLYWYQQILGQGPKLLIQFQNNGVVDDSQLPKDRFSAERLKGVDSTLKIQPAKLEDSAVYLCASSINSQGTDTQYFGPGTRLTVL.